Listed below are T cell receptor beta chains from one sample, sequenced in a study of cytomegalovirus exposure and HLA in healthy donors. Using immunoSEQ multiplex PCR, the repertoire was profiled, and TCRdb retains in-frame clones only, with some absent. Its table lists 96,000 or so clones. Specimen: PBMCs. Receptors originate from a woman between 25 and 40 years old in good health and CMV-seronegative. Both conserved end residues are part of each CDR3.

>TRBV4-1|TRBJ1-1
CASSPRTENTEAFF
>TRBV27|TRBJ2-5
CASSVELADRGEETQYF
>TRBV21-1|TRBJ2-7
CASSARQGGTSYYEQYF
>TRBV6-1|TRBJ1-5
CASSSLGDQPQHF
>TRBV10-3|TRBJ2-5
CAISDGKETQYF
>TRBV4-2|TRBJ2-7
CASSHEGQGYEQYF
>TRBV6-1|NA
CASSAVGTRSYEQYF
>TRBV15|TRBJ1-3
CATSPRGGSGNTIYF
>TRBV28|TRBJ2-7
CATTVGREPYEQYF
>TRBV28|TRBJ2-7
CASSSPGQGAYEQYF
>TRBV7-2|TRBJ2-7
CASSFGLAGGAYEQYF
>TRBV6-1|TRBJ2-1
CASNAGVAYNEQFF
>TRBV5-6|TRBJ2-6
CASSLAFSGANVLTF
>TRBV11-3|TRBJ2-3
CASSLEAGTDTQYF